This T cell receptor (beta chain) was sequenced in a study of post-analysis software for immune sequencing data. Overall study context: Some patients lacked subtype; others had relapsing-remitting, secondary progressive or progressive-relapsing disease. Study results and caveats: Patients carried several TRBV segments more frequently than controls did, and TRBV5-6, TRBV5-1 and TRBV20-1 were among them.

The V end was cut by 2 bases, the J end by 3 bases, with 10 bases between. CDR3 size: 15 residues. The germline V gene encodes CDR1 SGHVS and CDR2 FQNEAQ. This clonotype was detected a few times. The antigen is undetermined. Incorporated into the TCR beta cDNA libraries were unique molecular identifiers, which served to reduce PCR and sequencing biases. Each sample of roughly 0.9 to 11 million input T cells yielded 500,000 or so cDNA molecules, so each molecule approximated one T cell. A single record per CDR3 protein comes from TCRdb applying MiXCR to the PCR reads. Among about 760,000 distinct CDR3 sequences listed, around 27% were seen once.

The sequencing input was blood. V gene TRBV7-8 combines with J gene TRBJ1-4; a possible D gene is TRBD1 (6 bases). The TCR sequence derives from a girl aged 5-17 years with multiple sclerosis. CDR3 in amino acids: CASSLWGAANEKLFF. CDR3 nucleotide sequence: TGTGCCAGCAGCTTATGGGGGGCCGCTAATGAAAAACTGTTTTTT.